Each of the 20 T cell receptor beta chains below was sequenced from the same sample in a study of T-cell reconstitution after alpha-beta-depleted transplantation in children. The TCRbeta library incorporated unique molecular identifiers. MiXCR, run by TCRdb on the PCR reads, gives a single entry per CDR3 protein. The data show 150,000 to 200,000 distinct CDR3 sequences, around 6.8% seen once. The sample was PBMCs from the stem cell graft donor, taken from the stem cell graft. These TCRs come from a human donor who donated a stem cell graft to a child with Wiskott-Aldrich syndrome.

This clonotype has at least ten counts. The chain employs TRBV6-5 and TRBJ2-1, with D maybe TRBD1 (6 bases). Germline V gene sequence: CDR1 MNHEY, CDR2 SVGAGI. This CDR3 has 12 amino acids. V dropped 6 bases and J dropped 8 bases, with 11 bases sitting between them. The CDR3 loop is CASSLQGHEQFF. The CDR3 DNA reads as TGTGCCAGCAGCCTACAGGGACATGAGCAGTTCTTC.

This clonotype was seen ten or more times. The chain employs TRBV5-1 and TRBJ2-7, with D possibly being TRBD1 (6 bases). The V and J ends lost 4 bases and 3 bases respectively, with 8 bases between them. Germline V gives CDR1 SGHRS, CDR2 YFSETQ. CDR3 length: 12 amino acids. CDR3 sequence (DNA): TGCGCCAGCAGCATACAGGGCTACGAGCAGTACTTC. It yields the protein CASSIQGYEQYF.

This clonotype was picked up many times. The chain is built from TRBV29-1 and TRBJ2-6, with D possibly matching TRBD2 (7 bases). V dropped 4 bases and J dropped 11 bases, with 18 bases sitting between them. CDR1 is SQVTM and CDR2 is ANQGSEA in the germline V gene. The CDR3 covers 14 residues. CDR3 in amino acids: CSVVGRGSPDVLTF. DNA for the CDR3: TGCAGCGTTGTGGGGAGGGGGTCCCCCGACGTCCTGACTTTC.

This clonotype was observed at least ten times. This rearrangement joins TRBV15 to TRBJ2-5; weak D call: TRBD2 (7 bases). Germline CDR1 is LNHNV and CDR2 is YYDKDF (reference sequence). This CDR3 has 17 amino acids. The V end lost 0 bases, the J end lost 1 base, and 15 bases lay between the germline ends. The CDR3 here is CATSRDRGGGPQETQYF. In DNA, the CDR3 is TGTGCCACCAGCAGAGATCGCGGCGGGGGCCCCCAAGAGACCCAGTACTTC.

This clonotype has a count of ten or more. Here the CDR3 DNA reads TGCAGCGTTGAAGGAGTGGGCGGGCCGAGCTCCTACAATGAGCAGTTCTTC. It encodes CSVEGVGGPSSYNEQFF. The rearrangement uses TRBV29-1 and TRBJ2-1; D is possibly TRBD2 (5 bases). Germline V gene data show CDR1 as SQVTM and CDR2 as ANQGSEA. Deletions cut 1 base from V and 0 bases from J, with 16 bases between. This CDR3 has 17 residues.

V and J are TRBV28 and TRBJ2-7, with a tentative D call TRBD2 (5 bases). The V end lost 4 bases, the J end lost 4 bases, and 11 bases lay between the germline ends. CDR1 is MDHEN and CDR2 is SYDVKM in the germline V gene. The CDR3 runs 13 residues. The CDR3 here is CASSSGEPYEQYF. Written as DNA, the CDR3 is TGTGCCAGCAGTTCCGGGGAACCTTACGAGCAGTACTTC.

This clonotype has at least ten counts. This chain joins TRBV7-9 and TRBJ1-6; no clear D. The V gene's germline CDR1 is SEHNR and CDR2 FQNEAQ (reference sequence). This CDR3 is 15 amino acids long. Trimming pared 4 bases from V and 9 bases from J, leaving 16 bases between. The CDR3 is CASSWREGEGSPLHF. CDR3 coding DNA: TGTGCCAGCAGCTGGAGAGAGGGAGAAGGTTCACCCCTCCACTTT.

Ten or more counts support this clonotype. V and J are TRBV29-1 and TRBJ2-1; tentatively, D is TRBD1 (5 bases). With 0 bases removed from V and 1 base from J, the gap between germline ends came to 19 bases. CDR1 and CDR2 (germline): SQVTM, ANQGSEA. The CDR3 is made up of 18 amino acids. CDR3: CSVEDRVFRARSYNEQFF. The CDR3 bases are TGCAGCGTTGAAGATCGAGTTTTCAGGGCTCGGTCCTACAATGAGCAGTTCTTC.

This clonotype was seen ten or more times. CDR3 in DNA: TGTGCCAGCAGTGAAGATCAGGGGTACACTGAAGCTTTCTTT. Protein: CASSEDQGYTEAFF. The chain carries TRBV25-1 and TRBJ1-1, with a possible D match to TRBD1 (6 bases). The CDR3 totals 14 residues. Deletions cut 2 bases from V and 3 bases from J, with 10 bases between. Per germline, CDR1 MGHDK and CDR2 SYGVNS.

This clonotype showed up many times. V gene TRBV7-2 combines with J gene TRBJ1-1, with TRBD1 as a possible D gene (6 bases). Trimming took off 4 bases at V and 3 bases at J, with 9 bases between the two ends. Germline V gene sequence: CDR1 SGHTA, CDR2 FQGNSA. This CDR3 contains 13 residues. For the CDR3, the DNA is TGTGCCAGCAGCTCTTACAGGGACACTGAAGCTTTCTTT. As protein: CASSSYRDTEAFF.

The chain recombines TRBV4-2 with TRBJ2-2; TRBD2 matches at 8 bases. CDR3 length: 15 amino acids. The V and J ends lost 4 bases and 5 bases, in that order; junction bases with no gene match: 6. Germline CDR1 reads LGHNA; CDR2 reads YNFKEQ. The CDR3 spells CASSPGTRETGELFF. The DNA of the CDR3 is TGTGCCAGCAGCCCCGGGACTAGGGAGACCGGGGAGCTGTTTTTT.

This clonotype came up many times. The V and J genes are TRBV20-1 and TRBJ1-1; D unresolved. Germline V lookup: CDR1 DFQATT, CDR2 SNEGSKA (reference sequence). This CDR3 has 14 residues. Trimming pared 1 base from V and 0 bases from J, leaving 9 bases between. The CDR3 DNA reads TGCAGTGCTAGAGTTGGGGATATGAACACTGAAGCTTTCTTT. Amino acids: CSARVGDMNTEAFF.

V is TRBV5-1 and J is TRBJ1-2; D perhaps matches TRBD1 (6 bases). Germline lookup yields CDR1 SGHRS and CDR2 YFSETQ. The length of the CDR3 is 15 residues. V lost 0 bases and J 3 bases, leaving 12 bases between the germline ends. The CDR3 sequence: CASSLGQAMYYGYTF. The CDR3 DNA is TGCGCCAGCAGCTTGGGACAGGCGATGTACTATGGCTACACCTTC.

This clonotype has a count of ten or more. V is TRBV6-5 and J is TRBJ1-1; no definite D call. Germline V gives CDR1 MNHEY, CDR2 SVGAGI. Trimming took 6 bases from V and 3 from J, leaving 14 bases between them. The CDR3 runs 14 residues. The CDR3 spells CASRPGSWDTEAFF. CDR3 DNA sequence: TGTGCCAGCAGACCCGGTTCGTGGGACACTGAAGCTTTCTTT.

This clonotype came up many times. This chain links TRBV9 with TRBJ2-3, with D unclear. Deletions cut 4 bases from V and 0 bases from J, with 9 bases between. The CDR3 length is 14 residues. Germline loops: CDR1 SGDLS, CDR2 YYNGEE. The CDR3 loop reads CASSPLTSTDTQYF. The CDR3 DNA reads TGTGCCAGCAGCCCCCTTACTAGCACAGATACGCAGTATTTT.

This clonotype was seen repeatedly, ten times or more. V and J are TRBV3-1 and TRBJ1-1; D call uncertain. V lost 3 bases to trimming and J lost 2 bases, with 7 bases between them. CDR3 length: 13 amino acids. The germline V gene has CDR1 LGHDT and CDR2 YNNKEL (reference sequence). Here the CDR3 reads CASSQTPNTEAFF. CDR3 bases: TGTGCCAGCAGCCAGACCCCCAACACTGAAGCTTTCTTT. Complete variable domain (other parts from reference TRBV3-1 and TRBJ1-1): DTAVSQTPKYLVTQMGNDKSIKCEQNLGHDTMYWYKQDSKKFLKIMFSYNNKELIINETVPNRFSPKSPDKAHLNLHINSLELGDSAVYFCASSQTPNTEAFFGQGTRLTVV.

There are a few counts of this clonotype. V is TRBV28 and J is TRBJ1-2; 11 bases align to TRBD1. Germline values: CDR1 MDHEN, CDR2 SYDVKM. V was clipped by 0 bases and J by 7 bases; unmatched bases: 1. The CDR3 runs to 14 residues. The CDR3 nucleotides are TGTGCCAGCAGTTTATGGGACAGGGGGCTTGGCTACACCTTC. It codes for CASSLWDRGLGYTF.

There are many counts of this clonotype. This chain connects TRBV18 to TRBJ2-3, with 8 bases that match TRBD2. The trim removed 3 bases at V and 3 bases at J, leaving 2 bases unmatched. The germline CDR1 and CDR2 sequences are KGHSH and LQKENI. This CDR3 spans 14 amino acids. The DNA of the CDR3 is TGTGCCAGCTCACCGACTAGCGCAACAGATACGCAGTATTTT. This codes for CASSPTSATDTQYF.

The V and J genes are TRBV5-1 and TRBJ2-5; the D is unclear. Trimming took 4 bases from V and 4 from J, leaving 17 bases between them. The CDR3 has 15 residues. The germline V gene encodes CDR1 SGHRS and CDR2 YFSETQ. CDR3 protein: CASSPGPGILETQYF. In DNA, the CDR3 is TGCGCCAGCAGCCCAGGTCCGGGCATATTAGAGACCCAGTACTTC.

This clonotype was seen a handful of times. Germline and junction disagree at one end, which may indicate a read error. This sequence joins TRBV20-1 and TRBJ2-1; D not certain. This CDR3 is 15 amino acids long. CDR1 is DFQATT and CDR2 is SNEGSKA in the germline V gene (reference sequence). CDR3: CCARVLQGRYNEQFF. Here the CDR3 DNA reads TGCTGTGCTAGAGTCCTTCAAGGTCGCTACAATGAGCAGTTCTTC.